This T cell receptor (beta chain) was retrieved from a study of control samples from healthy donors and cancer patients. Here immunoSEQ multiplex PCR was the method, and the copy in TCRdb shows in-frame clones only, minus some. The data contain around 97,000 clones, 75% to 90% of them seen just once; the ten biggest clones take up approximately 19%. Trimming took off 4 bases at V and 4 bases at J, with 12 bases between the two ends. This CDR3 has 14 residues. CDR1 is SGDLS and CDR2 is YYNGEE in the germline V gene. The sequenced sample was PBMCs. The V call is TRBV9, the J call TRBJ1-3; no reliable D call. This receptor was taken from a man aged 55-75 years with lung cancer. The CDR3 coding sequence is TGTGCCAGCAGCCAAAAAACGGCCGGAAACACCATATATTTT. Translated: CASSQKTAGNTIYF.